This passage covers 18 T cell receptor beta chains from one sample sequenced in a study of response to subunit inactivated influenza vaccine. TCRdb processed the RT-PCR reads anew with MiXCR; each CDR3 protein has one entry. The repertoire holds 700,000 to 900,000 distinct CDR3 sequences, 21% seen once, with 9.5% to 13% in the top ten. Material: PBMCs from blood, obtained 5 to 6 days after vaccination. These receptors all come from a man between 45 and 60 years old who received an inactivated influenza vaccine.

CDR3 in amino acids: CASSLLQGEETQYF. The CDR3 coding sequence is TGCGCCAGCAGCTTGCTACAGGGGGAAGAGACCCAGTACTTC. The V call is TRBV5-1, the J call TRBJ2-5, with 8 bases that match TRBD1. Germline trimming cut 1 base from V and 3 bases from J; bases unmatched to any gene: 2. The CDR3 runs to 14 residues. Germline CDR1 reads SGHRS; CDR2 reads YFSETQ. The complete variable domain, with remaining parts taken from reference TRBV5-1 and TRBJ2-5, reads KAGVTQTPRYLIKTRGQQVTLSCSPISGHRSVSWYQQTPGQGLQFLFEYFSETQRNKGNFPGRFSGRQFSNSRSEMNVSTLELGDSALYLCASSLLQGEETQYFGPGTRLLVL.

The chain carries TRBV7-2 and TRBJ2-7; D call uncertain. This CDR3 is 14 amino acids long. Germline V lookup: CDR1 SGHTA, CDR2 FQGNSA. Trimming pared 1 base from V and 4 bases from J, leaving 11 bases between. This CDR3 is CASSLGAAKYEQYF. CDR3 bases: TGTGCCAGCAGCTTAGGTGCGGCTAAGTACGAGCAGTACTTC.

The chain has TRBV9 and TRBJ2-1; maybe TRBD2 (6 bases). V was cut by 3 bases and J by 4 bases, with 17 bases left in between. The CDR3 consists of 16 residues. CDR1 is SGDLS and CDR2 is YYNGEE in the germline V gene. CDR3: CASSAVWGLTYNEQFF. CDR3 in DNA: TGTGCCAGCAGCGCAGTGTGGGGACTGACTTACAATGAGCAGTTCTTC. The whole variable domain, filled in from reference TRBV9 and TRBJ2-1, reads DSGVTQTPKHLITATGQRVTLRCSPRSGDLSVYWYQQSLDQGLQFLIQYYNGEERAKGNILERFSAQQFPDLHSELNLSSLELGDSALYFCASSAVWGLTYNEQFFGPGTRLTVL.

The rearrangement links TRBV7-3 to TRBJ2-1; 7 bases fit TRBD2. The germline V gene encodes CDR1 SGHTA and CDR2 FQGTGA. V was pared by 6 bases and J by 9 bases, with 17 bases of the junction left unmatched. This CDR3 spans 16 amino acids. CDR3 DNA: TGTGCCAGCAGGACCTTCGCGGGAGCAAGTAGTGGTGAGCAGTTCTTC. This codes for CASRTFAGASSGEQFF.

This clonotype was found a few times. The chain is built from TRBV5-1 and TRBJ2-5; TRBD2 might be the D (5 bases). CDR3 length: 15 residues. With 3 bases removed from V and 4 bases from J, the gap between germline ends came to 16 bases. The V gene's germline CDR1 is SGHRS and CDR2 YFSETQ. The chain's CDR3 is CASSSRGQGGETQYF. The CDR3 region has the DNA TGCGCCAGCAGCTCCCGAGGGCAAGGAGGAGAGACCCAGTACTTC.

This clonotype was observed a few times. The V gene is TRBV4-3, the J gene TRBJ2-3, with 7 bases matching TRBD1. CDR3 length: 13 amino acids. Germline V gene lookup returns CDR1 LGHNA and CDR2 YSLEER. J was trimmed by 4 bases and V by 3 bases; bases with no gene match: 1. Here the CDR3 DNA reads TGCGCCAGCAGCCAGACAGGGCCAGATACGCAGTATTTT. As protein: CASSQTGPDTQYF.

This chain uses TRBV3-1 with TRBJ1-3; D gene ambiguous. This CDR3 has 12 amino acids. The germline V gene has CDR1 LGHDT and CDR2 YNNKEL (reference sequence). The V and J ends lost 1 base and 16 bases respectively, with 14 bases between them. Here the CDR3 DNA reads TGTGCCAGCAGCCAAGGGTCGGGAACGGGGTATTTT. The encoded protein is CASSQGSGTGYF. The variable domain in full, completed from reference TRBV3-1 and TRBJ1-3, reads DTAVSQTPKYLVTQMGNDKSIKCEQNLGHDTMYWYKQDSKKFLKIMFSYNNKELIINETVPNRFSPKSPDKAHLNLHINSLELGDSAVYFCASSQGSGTGYFGEGSWLTVV.

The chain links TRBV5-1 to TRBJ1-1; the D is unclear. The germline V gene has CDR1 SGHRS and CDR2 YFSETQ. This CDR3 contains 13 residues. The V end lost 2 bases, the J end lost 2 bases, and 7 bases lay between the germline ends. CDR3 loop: CASSFVTNTEAFF. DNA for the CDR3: TGCGCCAGCAGCTTCGTGACAAACACTGAAGCTTTCTTT.

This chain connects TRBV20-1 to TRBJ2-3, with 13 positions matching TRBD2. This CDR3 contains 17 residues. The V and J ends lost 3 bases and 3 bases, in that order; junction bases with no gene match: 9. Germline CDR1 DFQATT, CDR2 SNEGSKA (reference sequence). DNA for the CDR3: TGCAGTGCTAGTGCGGACGTGGGACTAGCGGGAACAGATACGCAGTATTTT. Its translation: CSASADVGLAGTDTQYF.

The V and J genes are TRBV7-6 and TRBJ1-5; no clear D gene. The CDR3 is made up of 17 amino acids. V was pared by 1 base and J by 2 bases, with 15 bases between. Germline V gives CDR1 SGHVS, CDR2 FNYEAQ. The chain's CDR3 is CASSLEPGTVGNQPQHF. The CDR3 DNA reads TGTGCCAGCAGCTTAGAACCAGGAACAGTCGGCAATCAGCCCCAGCATTTT.

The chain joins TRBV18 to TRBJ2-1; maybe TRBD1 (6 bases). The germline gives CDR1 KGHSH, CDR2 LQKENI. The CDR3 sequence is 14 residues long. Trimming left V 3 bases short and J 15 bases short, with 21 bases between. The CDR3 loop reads CASSPQPQGSGWFF. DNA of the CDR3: TGTGCCAGCTCACCCCAACCACAGGGTTCTGGTTGGTTCTTC.

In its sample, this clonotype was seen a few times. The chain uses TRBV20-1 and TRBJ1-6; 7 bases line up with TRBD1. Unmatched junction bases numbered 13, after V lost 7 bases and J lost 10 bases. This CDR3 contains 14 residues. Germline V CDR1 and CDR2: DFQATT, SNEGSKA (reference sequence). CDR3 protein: CSVGPGTAMSPLHF. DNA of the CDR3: TGCAGTGTCGGGCCCGGGACAGCTATGTCACCCCTCCACTTT.

DNA of the CDR3: TGTGCCAGCAGCCAAGAGTCAGGGGTTGAAAAACTGTTTTTT. It encodes CASSQESGVEKLFF. The chain uses TRBV4-2 and TRBJ1-4, with D possibly matching TRBD1 (6 bases). The germline gives CDR1 LGHNA, CDR2 YNFKEQ. This CDR3 is built from 14 residues. Trimming left V 0 bases short and J 7 bases short, with 9 bases between.

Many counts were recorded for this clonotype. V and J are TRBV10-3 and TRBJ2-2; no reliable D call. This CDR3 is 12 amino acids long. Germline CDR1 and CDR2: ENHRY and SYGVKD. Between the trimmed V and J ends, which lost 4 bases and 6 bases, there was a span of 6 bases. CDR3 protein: CAISGQPGELFF. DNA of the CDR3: TGTGCCATCAGTGGGCAGCCCGGGGAGCTGTTTTTT.

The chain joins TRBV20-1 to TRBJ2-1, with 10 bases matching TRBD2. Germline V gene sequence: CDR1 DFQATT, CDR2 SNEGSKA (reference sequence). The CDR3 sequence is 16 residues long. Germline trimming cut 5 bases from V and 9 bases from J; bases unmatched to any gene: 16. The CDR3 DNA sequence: TGCAGTGCTCCTATCCAGTCCAGCGGGAGGGTCCGTGAGCAGTTCTTC. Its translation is CSAPIQSSGRVREQFF.

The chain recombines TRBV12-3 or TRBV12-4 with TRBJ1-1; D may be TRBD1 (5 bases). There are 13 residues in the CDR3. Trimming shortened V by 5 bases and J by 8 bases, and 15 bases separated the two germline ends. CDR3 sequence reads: CASSRGGSSEAFF. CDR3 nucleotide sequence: TGTGCCAGCAGTCGGGGGGGGAGTTCAGAAGCTTTCTTT.

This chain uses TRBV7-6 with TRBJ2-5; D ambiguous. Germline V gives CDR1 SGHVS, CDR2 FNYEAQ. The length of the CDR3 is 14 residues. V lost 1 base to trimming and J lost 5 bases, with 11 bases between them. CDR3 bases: TGTGCCAGCAGCTTAGTCGTCGTAGGGGAGACCCAGTACTTC. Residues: CASSLVVVGETQYF.

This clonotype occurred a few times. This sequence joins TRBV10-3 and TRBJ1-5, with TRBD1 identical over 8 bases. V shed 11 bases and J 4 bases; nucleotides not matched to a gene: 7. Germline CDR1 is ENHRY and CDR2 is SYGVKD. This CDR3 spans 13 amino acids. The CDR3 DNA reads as TGTGCCTTTTCGACAGGGGAAAATCAGCCCCAGCATTTT. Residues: CAFSTGENQPQHF.